Listed below are T cell receptor beta chains from one sample, sequenced in a study of human T cells and chemical hapten exposure. TCRdb analysed the RACE reads with MiXCR anew, one entry per CDR3 protein. This sample carries 75,000 to 100,000 distinct CDR3 sequences, roughly a tenth of them seen once, and the ten largest clones take approximately 2.2%. Sequencing used whole blood, obtained in connection with sensitization to the hapten diphenylcyclopropenone (DPC). The receptors were sampled from a woman aged 40-49 years with alopecia areata. Some clones in this sample may be carry-over from other donors' samples. Both conserved end residues are part of each CDR3. Fields, in order: clone size, D gene, V gene, J gene, CDR3 DNA, CDR3 protein. A D gene is named only where the DNA matches it firmly. The size field is filled for only some rows; it gives once, few, many or a size class.

few	NA	TRBV15	TRBJ2-3	TGTGCCACCAGCAGCCGCACCCAGGGGGGGGTGTCAGATACGCAGTATTTT	CATSSRTQGGVSDTQYF
many	TRBD1	TRBV12-3/TRBV12-4	TRBJ2-7	TGTGCCAGCAGCCCGCGACAGGGGGAGAACGAGCAGTACTTC	CASSPRQGENEQYF
many	NA	TRBV5-5	TRBJ1-2	TGTGCCAGCAGCTTGGCCTGGGAGTCCTATGGCTACACCTTC	CASSLAWESYGYTF
many	NA	TRBV21-1	TRBJ1-1	TGTGCCAGCAGCAAGGGGGGGCACACTGAAGCTTTCTTT	CASSKGGHTEAFF
many	TRBD2	TRBV18	TRBJ2-1	TGTGCCAGCTCCCCCCGGGACTACGCCAATGAGCAGTTCTTC	CASSPRDYANEQFF
many	TRBD1	TRBV18	TRBJ2-3	TGTGCCAGCTCACCACCGGGACAGGGGTACGCGATCGCAGATACGCAGTATTTT	CASSPPGQGYAIADTQYF
few	TRBD2	TRBV14	TRBJ2-7	TGTGCCAGCAGCCAATCATCAAGCGGGAGCCCCTACGAGCAGTACTTC	CASSQSSSGSPYEQYF
few	NA	TRBV10-3	TRBJ2-3	TGTGCCATCGGGCGGGAAAGCACAGATACGCAGTATTTT	CAIGRESTDTQYF
NA	NA	TRBV27	TRBJ2-5	TGTGCCAGCAGCGGGCCCTCGGGTGACCAGTACTTC	CASSGPSGDQYF
NA	NA	TRBV18	TRBJ2-1	TGTGCCAGCTCACCCAGAAGCTCCTACAATGAGCAGTTCTTC	CASSPRSSYNEQFF
NA	TRBD2	TRBV7-9	TRBJ2-1	TGTGCCAGCAGCTTCCACTGGGGAGGGCCCGGCAATGAGCAGTTCTTC	CASSFHWGGPGNEQFF
many	NA	TRBV18	TRBJ2-2	TGTGCCAGCTCACCATTCGGCTCCACAGCAACGAACACCGGGGAGCTGTTTTTT	CASSPFGSTATNTGELFF
NA	TRBD1	TRBV29-1	TRBJ2-2	TGCAGCGTTAGACAGGGGGCCTCGAACACCGGGGAGCTGTTTTTT	CSVRQGASNTGELFF
many	NA	TRBV14	TRBJ1-1	TGTGCCAGCAGCATATACGACTATTGGGACTCTGAAGCTTTCTTT	CASSIYDYWDSEAFF
NA	NA	TRBV6-2/TRBV6-3	TRBJ1-4	TGTGCCAGCAGCCGACAGCTCACTAATGAAAAACTGTTTTTT	CASSRQLTNEKLFF
few	NA	TRBV28	TRBJ1-5	TGTGCCAGCGGAAGGCGGTACAATCAGCCCCAGCATTTT	CASGRRYNQPQHF
few	NA	TRBV7-2	TRBJ2-3	TGTGCCAGCAGCGCGACCTACCCCTCCCCAGATACGCAGTATTTT	CASSATYPSPDTQYF
many	NA	TRBV29-1	TRBJ1-2	TGCAGCGTTGTCGGCGGAAATGGCTACACCTTC	CSVVGGNGYTF
many	NA	TRBV6-2/TRBV6-3	TRBJ2-7	TGTGCCAGCGGAACCCCAGACTCCTCGAGCTCCTACGAGCAGTACTTC	CASGTPDSSSSYEQYF
NA	NA	TRBV10-2	TRBJ2-6	TGCGCCAGCAGTAACACCCGCTCACAGGACCTCTCTGGGGCCAACGTCCTGACTTTC	CASSNTRSQDLSGANVLTF
few	NA	TRBV28	TRBJ2-7	TGTGCCAGCAGCGTTGCCTACGAGCAGTACTTC	CASSVAYEQYF
few	TRBD1	TRBV7-2	TRBJ1-1	TGTGCCAGCAGCCTCCAGGGGGACACTGAAGCTTTCTTT	CASSLQGDTEAFF
NA	TRBD2	TRBV10-3	TRBJ2-7	TGTGCCATCAGTGGACGAGCGGGAGGGCCCTCCGAGCAGTACTTC	CAISGRAGGPSEQYF
many	TRBD2	TRBV9	TRBJ2-1	TGTGCCAGCTCTAGCCTCGGGCTAGCGGGAGGGTCCTACAATGAGCAGTTCTTC	CASSSLGLAGGSYNEQFF
NA	NA	TRBV29-1	TRBJ2-1	TGCAGCGTTGCTCGGGGGAGCGCCTACAATGAGCAGTTCTTC	CSVARGSAYNEQFF
many	NA	TRBV11-2	TRBJ1-1	TGTGCCAGCGAAGGGTATACTGAAGCTTTCTTT	CASEGYTEAFF
NA	TRBD2	TRBV18	TRBJ2-3	TGTGCCAGCTCACCACAAAGCGGGAGAGGGGCAGATACGCAGTATTTT	CASSPQSGRGADTQYF
NA	NA	TRBV2	TRBJ1-2	TGTGCCAGCAGTGAGTTGGGAAACTATGGCTACACCTTC	CASSELGNYGYTF
NA	TRBD1	TRBV5-4	TRBJ2-1	TGTGCCAGCAGCGGCAAATCCGGGACAGGGGGAGACCTGCAGTTCTTC	CASSGKSGTGGDLQFF
many	NA	TRBV29-1	TRBJ1-5	TGCAGCGTTGAAGAAGGGGGAGGACAGCCCCAGCATTTT	CSVEEGGGQPQHF
many	NA	TRBV20-1	TRBJ2-5	TGCAGTGCTAGAGATCCCGGGACCGGGGAGACCCAGTACTTC	CSARDPGTGETQYF
many	NA	TRBV20-1	TRBJ1-1	TGCAGTGCGCCCGACAGGAGGAATCTAAACACTGAAGCTTTCTTT	CSAPDRRNLNTEAFF
many	NA	TRBV29-1	TRBJ2-2	TGCAGCGTCGTCCCCGGGACCTACACCGGGGAGCTGTTTTTT	CSVVPGTYTGELFF
NA	TRBD2	TRBV29-1	TRBJ2-1	TGCAGCGTTGAAGTTAGAAGGGGACTAGCGGGTGCCAATGAGCAGTTCTTC	CSVEVRRGLAGANEQFF
NA	NA	TRBV18	TRBJ2-2	TGTGCCAGCTCACCATTTCGGGGACATTCCGCCCGGGGCACCGGGGAGCTGTTTTTT	CASSPFRGHSARGTGELFF
few	TRBD1	TRBV28	TRBJ2-5	TGTGCCAGCAGTTTCCTTGACAGGGGGCTGAGAGAGACCCAGTACTTC	CASSFLDRGLRETQYF
NA	NA	TRBV20-1	TRBJ2-7	TGCAGTGCTGGCCTGGACGGCTGGGTGTACGAGCAGTACTTC	CSAGLDGWVYEQYF
NA	NA	TRBV12-3/TRBV12-4	TRBJ1-1	TGTGCCAGCACCAGACAGCAGAACACTGAAGCTTTCTTT	CASTRQQNTEAFF
few	TRBD2	TRBV7-6	TRBJ2-3	TGTGCCAGCAGCGGACTAGCTACAGATACGCAGTATTTT	CASSGLATDTQYF
NA	NA	TRBV6-6	TRBJ2-1	TGTGCCGTCGCTGAGGGTCTTGAGCAGTTCTTC	CAVAEGLEQFF
NA	NA	TRBV12-3/TRBV12-4	TRBJ2-3	TGTGCCAGCACCCTAAGGGAAAGGAGCACAGATACGCAGTATTTT	CASTLRERSTDTQYF
few	NA	TRBV28	TRBJ2-1	TGTGCCAGCAGTTCCGGCTCCTACAATGAGCAGTTCTTC	CASSSGSYNEQFF
many	TRBD1	TRBV29-1	TRBJ2-2	TGCAGCGTTGAATCGGGACAGGTGAACACCGGGGAGCTGTTTTTT	CSVESGQVNTGELFF
few	NA	TRBV7-9	TRBJ2-2	TGTGCCAGCAGCTCAGGCATGTTTGGGGCCGGGGAGCTGTTTTTT	CASSSGMFGAGELFF
NA	NA	TRBV28	TRBJ1-2	TGTGCCAACCCAGACAGGTCTTCTAACTATGGCTACACCTTC	CANPDRSSNYGYTF
few	NA	TRBV20-1	TRBJ2-7	TGCAGTGCTAGAAACCGGGACTCTCTCTACGAGCAGTACTTC	CSARNRDSLYEQYF
NA	TRBD2	TRBV19	TRBJ2-1	TGTGCCAGTAGTGTGGCTAGCGGGAGCCCTCACAATGAGCAGTTCTTC	CASSVASGSPHNEQFF
NA	TRBD1	TRBV30	TRBJ1-1	TGTGCCTGGAGTGTACAGGGGGCAGCTGAAGCTTTCTTT	CAWSVQGAAEAFF
NA	NA	TRBV27	TRBJ2-7	TGTGCCAGCAGTTTTAGGGCCTCCTACGAGCAGTACTTC	CASSFRASYEQYF
NA	TRBD1	TRBV20-1	TRBJ1-1	TGCAGTGCTATCACATTAGACAGGGCTGCTGAAGCTTTCTTT	CSAITLDRAAEAFF
many	TRBD2	TRBV7-6	TRBJ2-3	TGTGCCAGCAGCTCGCTAGCGGGAGGGCTTAATACGCAGTATTTT	CASSSLAGGLNTQYF
NA	TRBD2	TRBV2	TRBJ2-3	TGTGCCAGCACGAGGGAGGGACCCACAGATACGCAGTATTTT	CASTREGPTDTQYF
many	TRBD1	TRBV27	TRBJ2-2	TGTGCCAGCAGTTTAGATCCCTACAGGGGCACCGGGGAGCTGTTTTTT	CASSLDPYRGTGELFF